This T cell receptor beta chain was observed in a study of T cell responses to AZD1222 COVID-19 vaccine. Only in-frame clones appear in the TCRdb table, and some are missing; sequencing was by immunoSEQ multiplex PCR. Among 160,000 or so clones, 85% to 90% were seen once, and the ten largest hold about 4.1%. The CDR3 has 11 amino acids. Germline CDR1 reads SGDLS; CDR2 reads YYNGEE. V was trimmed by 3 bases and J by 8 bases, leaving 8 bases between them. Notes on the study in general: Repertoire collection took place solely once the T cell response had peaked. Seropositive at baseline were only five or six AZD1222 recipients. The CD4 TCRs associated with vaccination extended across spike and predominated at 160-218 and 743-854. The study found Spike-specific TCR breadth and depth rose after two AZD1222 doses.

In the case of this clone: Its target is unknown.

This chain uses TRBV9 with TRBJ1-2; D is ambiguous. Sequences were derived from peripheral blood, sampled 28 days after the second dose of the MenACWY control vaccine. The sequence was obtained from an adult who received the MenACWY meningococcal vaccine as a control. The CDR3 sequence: CASSARGGYTF. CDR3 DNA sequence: TGTGCCAGCAGCGCTCGTGGGGGCTACACCTTC. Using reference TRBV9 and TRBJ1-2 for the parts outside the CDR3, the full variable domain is DSGVTQTPKHLITATGQRVTLRCSPRSGDLSVYWYQQSLDQGLQFLIQYYNGEERAKGNILERFSAQQFPDLHSELNLSSLELGDSALYFCASSARGGYTFGSGTRLTVV.